This TCR beta chain came from a study of PD-L1 blockade in urothelial cancer. Study information: From 0 to 3 prior chemotherapy regimens had been given to the patients. General study findings and limits: Tumor-associated clones in blood expanded more at 3 weeks in durable-benefit patients.

About this clone: The target antigen is unknown.

V lost 2 bases and J lost 3; bases outside the gene matches: 10. CDR1 and CDR2 from the germline V gene are SGHRS and YFSETQ. This CDR3 contains 16 residues. The time point was: peripheral blood 6 weeks after treatment start. Each patient supplied 1 to 8 pretreatment and on-treatment samples. Libraries were prepared by immunoSEQ multiplex PCR; TCRdb keeps only in-frame clonotypes and omits some of them. The sample consists of around 40,000 clones, roughly 84% of them appearing once. The sequencing here drew on PBMCs, taken around atezolizumab (anti-PD-L1) treatment. The clonotype comes from an older man with urothelial cancer. The chain recombines TRBV5-1 with TRBJ2-7, with 8 bases that match TRBD1. The CDR3 DNA is TGCGCCAGCAGCTTAAGCACAGGACAGGGAGTCTACGAGCAGTACTTC. Protein sequence: CASSLSTGQGVYEQYF.